This T cell receptor (beta chain) was sequenced in a study of cytomegalovirus exposure and HLA in healthy donors. Study-level points and caveats: A list of approximately 160 TCR beta chains associated with cytomegalovirus was given.

The CDR3 is 13 residues long. Trimming cost V 2 bases and J 3 bases; bases outside gene matches: 1. Per germline, CDR1 SGHRS and CDR2 YFSETQ. On this clone: Its specificity is not known.

Primers included in the PCR were 60 Vbeta and 13 Jbeta primers. The data were produced by immunoSEQ multiplex PCR, yet TCRdb's version contains in-frame clones alone and is incomplete. The sample consists of about 140,000 clones, about 80% of them appearing once. The sequenced sample was PBMCs. The receptor was derived from a male donor in good health and CMV-seropositive. V is TRBV5-1 and J is TRBJ1-1, with TRBD1 matching over 7 bases. The CDR3 DNA reads TGCGCCAGCAGCTTTCAGGGGGACACTGAAGCTTTCTTT. Its translation: CASSFQGDTEAFF.